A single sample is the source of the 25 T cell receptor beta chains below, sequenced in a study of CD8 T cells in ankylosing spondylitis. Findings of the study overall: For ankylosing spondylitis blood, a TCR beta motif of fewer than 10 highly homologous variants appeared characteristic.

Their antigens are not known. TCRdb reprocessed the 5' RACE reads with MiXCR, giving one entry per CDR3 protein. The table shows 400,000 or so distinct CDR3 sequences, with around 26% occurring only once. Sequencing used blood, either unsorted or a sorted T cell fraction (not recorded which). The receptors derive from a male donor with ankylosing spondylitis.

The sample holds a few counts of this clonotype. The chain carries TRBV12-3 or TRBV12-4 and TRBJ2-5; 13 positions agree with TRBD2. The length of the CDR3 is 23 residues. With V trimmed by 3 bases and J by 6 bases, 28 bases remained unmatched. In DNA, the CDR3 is TGTGCCAGCAGTTTGCTTCGGGACACCCGTTCCCCTACTAGCGGGGGGGTTGGAAAGACCCAGTACTTC. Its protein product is CASSLLRDTRSPTSGGVGKTQYF.

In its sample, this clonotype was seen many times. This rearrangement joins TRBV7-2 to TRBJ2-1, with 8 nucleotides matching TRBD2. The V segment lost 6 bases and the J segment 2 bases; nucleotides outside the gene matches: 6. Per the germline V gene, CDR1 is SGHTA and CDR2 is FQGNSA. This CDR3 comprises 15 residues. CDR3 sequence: CASSLAGGTYNEQFF. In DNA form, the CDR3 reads TGTGCCAGCAGTTTGGCGGGAGGAACCTACAATGAGCAGTTCTTC.

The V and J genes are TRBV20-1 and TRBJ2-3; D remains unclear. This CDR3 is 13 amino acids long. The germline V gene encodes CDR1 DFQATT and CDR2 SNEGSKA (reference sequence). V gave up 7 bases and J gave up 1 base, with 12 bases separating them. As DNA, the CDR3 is TGCAGTGTCGGGCAAATGGGCACAGATACGCAGTATTTT. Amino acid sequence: CSVGQMGTDTQYF.

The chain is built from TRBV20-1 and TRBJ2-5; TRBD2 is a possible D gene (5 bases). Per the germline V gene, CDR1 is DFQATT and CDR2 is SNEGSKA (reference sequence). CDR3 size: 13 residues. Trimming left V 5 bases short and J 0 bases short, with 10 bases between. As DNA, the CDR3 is TGCAGTGCTCGTAGCGCGAACCAAGAGACCCAGTACTTC. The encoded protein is CSARSANQETQYF.

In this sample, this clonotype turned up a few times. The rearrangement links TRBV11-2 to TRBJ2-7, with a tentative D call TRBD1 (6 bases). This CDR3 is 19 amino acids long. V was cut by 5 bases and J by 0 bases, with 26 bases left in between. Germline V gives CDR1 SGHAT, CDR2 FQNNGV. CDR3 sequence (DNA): TGTGCCAGCAGCCGCAGTGGAGCGGCCTTAAGGGGGATCTCCTACGAGCAGTACTTC. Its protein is CASSRSGAALRGISYEQYF.

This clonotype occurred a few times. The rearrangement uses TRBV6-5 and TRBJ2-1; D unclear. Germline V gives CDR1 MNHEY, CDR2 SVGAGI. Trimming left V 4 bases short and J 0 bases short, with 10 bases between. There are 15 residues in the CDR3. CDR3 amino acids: CASSFSASSYNEQFF. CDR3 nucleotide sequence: TGTGCCAGCAGTTTCTCGGCTAGCTCCTACAATGAGCAGTTCTTC.

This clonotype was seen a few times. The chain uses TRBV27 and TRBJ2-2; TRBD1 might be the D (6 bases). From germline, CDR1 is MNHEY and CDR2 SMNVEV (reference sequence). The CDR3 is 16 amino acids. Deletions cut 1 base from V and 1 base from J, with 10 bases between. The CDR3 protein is CASSLYGTLNTGELFF. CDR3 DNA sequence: TGTGCCAGCAGTTTATACGGGACACTGAACACCGGGGAGCTGTTTTTT.

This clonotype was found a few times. CDR3 amino acids: CSARNRGRETQYF. For the CDR3, the DNA is TGCAGTGCTAGGAATAGGGGGCGCGAGACCCAGTACTTC. The rearrangement uses TRBV20-1 and TRBJ2-5; 7 nucleotides match TRBD1. Germline V CDR1 and CDR2: DFQATT, SNEGSKA (reference sequence). V gave up 3 bases and J gave up 5 bases; unmatched junction bases: 6. CDR3 size: 13 residues.

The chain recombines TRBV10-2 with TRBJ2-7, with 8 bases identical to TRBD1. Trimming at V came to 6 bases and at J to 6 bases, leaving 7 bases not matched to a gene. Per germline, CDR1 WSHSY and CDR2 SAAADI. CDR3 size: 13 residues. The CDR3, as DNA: TGCGCCAGCAGCCAGGGGGCGAGGGTCGAGCAGTACTTC. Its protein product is CASSQGARVEQYF.

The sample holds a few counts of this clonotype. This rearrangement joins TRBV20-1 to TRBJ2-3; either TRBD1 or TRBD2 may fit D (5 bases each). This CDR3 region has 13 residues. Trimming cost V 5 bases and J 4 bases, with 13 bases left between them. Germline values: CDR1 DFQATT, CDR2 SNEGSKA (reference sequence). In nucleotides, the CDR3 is TGCAGTGCTTCCGATCTGGGGGCAGATACGCAGTATTTT. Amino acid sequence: CSASDLGADTQYF.

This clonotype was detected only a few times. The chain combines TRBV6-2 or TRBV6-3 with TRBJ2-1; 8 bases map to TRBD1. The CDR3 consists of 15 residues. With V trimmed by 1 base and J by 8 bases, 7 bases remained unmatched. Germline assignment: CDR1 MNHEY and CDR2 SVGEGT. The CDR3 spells CASSYLGQGGDEQFF. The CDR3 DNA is TGTGCCAGCAGTTACTTAGGACAGGGAGGTGATGAGCAGTTCTTC.

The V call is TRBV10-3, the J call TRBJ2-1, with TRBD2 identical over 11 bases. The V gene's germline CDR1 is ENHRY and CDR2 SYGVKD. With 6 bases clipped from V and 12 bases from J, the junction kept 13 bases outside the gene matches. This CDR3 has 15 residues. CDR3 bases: TGTGCCATCAGCATCGGGACTAGCGGCGAGGCGGCGCAGTTCTTC. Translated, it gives CAISIGTSGEAAQFF.

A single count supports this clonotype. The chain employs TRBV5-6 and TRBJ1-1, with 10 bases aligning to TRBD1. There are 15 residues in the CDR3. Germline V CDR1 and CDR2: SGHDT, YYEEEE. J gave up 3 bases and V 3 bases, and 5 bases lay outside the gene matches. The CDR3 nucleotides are TGTGCCAGCAGCTCATTGACAGGGGGCCACACTGAAGCTTTCTTT. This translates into CASSSLTGGHTEAFF.

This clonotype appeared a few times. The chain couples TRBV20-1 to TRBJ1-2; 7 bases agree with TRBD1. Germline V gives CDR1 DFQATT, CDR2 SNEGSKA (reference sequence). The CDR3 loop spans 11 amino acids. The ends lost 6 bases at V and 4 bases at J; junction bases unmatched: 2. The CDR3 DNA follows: TGCAGTGCCTGGGACAGCTATGGCTACACCTTC. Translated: CSAWDSYGYTF.

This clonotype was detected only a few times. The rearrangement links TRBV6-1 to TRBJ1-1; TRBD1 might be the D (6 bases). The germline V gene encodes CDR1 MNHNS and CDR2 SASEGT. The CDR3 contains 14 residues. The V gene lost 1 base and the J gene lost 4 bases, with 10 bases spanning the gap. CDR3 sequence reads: CASSEDRAGTEAFF. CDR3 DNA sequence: TGTGCCAGCAGTGAAGACAGGGCCGGCACTGAAGCTTTCTTT.

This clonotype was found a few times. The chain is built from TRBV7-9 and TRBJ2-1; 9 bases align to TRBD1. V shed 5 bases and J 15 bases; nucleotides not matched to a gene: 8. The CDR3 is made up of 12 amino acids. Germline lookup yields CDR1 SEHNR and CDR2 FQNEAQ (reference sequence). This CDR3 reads CASSPRTGDMFF. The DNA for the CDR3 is TGTGCCAGCAGCCCCAGGACAGGGGATATGTTCTTC.

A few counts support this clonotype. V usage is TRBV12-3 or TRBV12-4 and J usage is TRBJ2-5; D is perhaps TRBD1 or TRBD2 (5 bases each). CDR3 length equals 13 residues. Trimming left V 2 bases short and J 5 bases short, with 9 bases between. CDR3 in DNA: TGTGCCAGCAGTTTATGGGGGATTGAGACCCAGTACTTC. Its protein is CASSLWGIETQYF.

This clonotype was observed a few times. The chain's CDR3 is CASSPSRAGSSYNEQFF. The CDR3 DNA is TGTGCCAGCAGCCCTTCGCGGGCCGGAAGCTCCTACAATGAGCAGTTCTTC. The rearrangement joins TRBV13 to TRBJ2-1; D is perhaps TRBD2 (5 bases). Germline values: CDR1 PRHDT, CDR2 FYEKMQ (reference sequence). This CDR3 is built from 17 residues. Trimming pared 5 bases from V and 0 bases from J, leaving 17 bases between.

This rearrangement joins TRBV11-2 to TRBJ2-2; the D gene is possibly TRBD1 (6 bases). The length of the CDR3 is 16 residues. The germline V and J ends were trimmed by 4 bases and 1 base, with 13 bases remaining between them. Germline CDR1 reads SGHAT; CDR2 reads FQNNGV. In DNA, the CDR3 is TGTGCCAGCAGCTCACCCCCGGACAGGAACACCGGGGAGCTGTTTTTT. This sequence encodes CASSSPPDRNTGELFF.

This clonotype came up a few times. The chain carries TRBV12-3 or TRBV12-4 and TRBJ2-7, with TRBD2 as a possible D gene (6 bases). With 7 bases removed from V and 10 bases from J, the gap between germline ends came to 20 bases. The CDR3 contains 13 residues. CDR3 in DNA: TGTGCCAGCACCCTGAGGAGGGAAGGCTCACAGTACTTC. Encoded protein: CASTLRREGSQYF.

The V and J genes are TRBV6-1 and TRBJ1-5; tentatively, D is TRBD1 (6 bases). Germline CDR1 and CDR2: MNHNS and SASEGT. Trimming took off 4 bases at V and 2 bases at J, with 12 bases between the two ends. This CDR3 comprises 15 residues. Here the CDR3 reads CASSVGGAGNQPQHF. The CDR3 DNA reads TGTGCCAGCAGTGTGGGGGGCGCTGGCAATCAGCCCCAGCATTTT.

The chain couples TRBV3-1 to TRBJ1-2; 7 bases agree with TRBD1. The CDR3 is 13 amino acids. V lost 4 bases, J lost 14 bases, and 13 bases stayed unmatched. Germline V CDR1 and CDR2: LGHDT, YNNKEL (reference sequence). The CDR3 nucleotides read TGTGCCAGCAGCCTCAGGGGGACAGAGCCGGGTACCTTC. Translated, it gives CASSLRGTEPGTF.

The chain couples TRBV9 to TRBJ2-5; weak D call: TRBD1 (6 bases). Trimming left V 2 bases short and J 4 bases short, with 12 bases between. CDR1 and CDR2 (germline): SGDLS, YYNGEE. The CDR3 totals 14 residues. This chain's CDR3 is CASSVGQFRETQYF. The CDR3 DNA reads TGTGCCAGCAGCGTTGGACAGTTCCGAGAGACCCAGTACTTC.

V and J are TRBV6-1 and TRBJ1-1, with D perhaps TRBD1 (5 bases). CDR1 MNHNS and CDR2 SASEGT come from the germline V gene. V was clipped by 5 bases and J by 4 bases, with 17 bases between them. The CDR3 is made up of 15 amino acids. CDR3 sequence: CASSLHQAQGTEAFF. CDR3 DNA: TGTGCCAGCAGTCTCCACCAGGCTCAGGGCACTGAAGCTTTCTTT.

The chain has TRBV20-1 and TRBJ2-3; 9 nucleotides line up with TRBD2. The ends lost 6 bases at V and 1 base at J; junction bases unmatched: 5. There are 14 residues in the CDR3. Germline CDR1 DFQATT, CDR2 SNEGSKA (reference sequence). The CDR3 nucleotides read TGCAGTGCGTGGACTAGCGTTCGCACAGATACGCAGTATTTT. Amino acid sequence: CSAWTSVRTDTQYF.